These 16 T cell receptor beta chains originate from one sample sequenced in a study of blood T cell repertoires in COVID-19. This table comes from immunoSEQ multiplex PCR, and its TCRdb copy is limited to in-frame clones, with some not included. The sample lists tens of thousands of clones; 90% were seen once. The sample comprised peripheral blood. The origin of the receptors is a man aged 45-60 years with COVID-19, enrolled during active disease.

About this clone: Other DNA sequences in the sample encode the same CDR3. The CDR3 nucleotides are TGTGCCAGCAGTTCCCTCCCCTACGAGCAGTACTTC. Translating it yields CASSSLPYEQYF. The rearrangement uses TRBV28 and TRBJ2-7; no clear D gene. The CDR3 consists of 12 residues. Germline-derived CDR1 and CDR2 are MDHEN and SYDVKM. V shed 4 bases and J shed 2 bases, with 6 bases lying between them.

This rearrangement joins TRBV5-1 to TRBJ2-3; 8 bases are shared with TRBD1. Germline CDR1 and CDR2: SGHRS and YFSETQ. This CDR3 spans 15 amino acids. The V and J ends lost 0 bases and 3 bases, in that order; junction bases with no gene match: 3. This chain's CDR3 is CASSLGTGRTDTQYF. The CDR3 DNA follows: TGCGCCAGCAGCTTGGGGACAGGGAGAACAGATACGCAGTATTTT.

The chain employs TRBV7-6 and TRBJ1-6; maybe TRBD1 (5 bases). This CDR3 region has 14 residues. Per the germline V gene, CDR1 is SGHVS and CDR2 is FNYEAQ. Trimming pared 5 bases from V and 7 bases from J, leaving 12 bases between. The CDR3 spells CASSGATWNSPLHF. In nucleotides, the CDR3 is TGTGCCAGCAGCGGGGCCACATGGAATTCACCCCTCCACTTT.

The V gene is TRBV12-3 or TRBV12-4, the J gene TRBJ1-1; 7 bases are shared with TRBD1. CDR3 length: 13 amino acids. J gave up 7 bases and V 3 bases, and 5 bases lay outside the gene matches. CDR3 region: CASSLGTESEAFF. The CDR3 nucleotides are TGTGCCAGCAGTTTGGGGACAGAAAGTGAAGCTTTCTTT.

This sequence joins TRBV2 and TRBJ1-2, with 7 bases lining up with TRBD1. V lost 4 bases to trimming and J lost 5 bases; unmatched junction nucleotides: 4. Looked up from germline, CDR1 is SNHLY and CDR2 is FYNNEI. The CDR3 has 13 residues. CDR3 sequence reads: CASSVTGWYGYTF. The DNA of the CDR3 is TGTGCCAGCAGTGTGACAGGGTGGTATGGCTACACCTTC. The whole variable domain, filled in from reference TRBV2 and TRBJ1-2, reads EPEVTQTPSHQVTQMGQEVILRCVPISNHLYFYWYRQILGQKVEFLVSFYNNEISEKSEIFDDQFSVERPDGSNFTLKIRSTKLEDSAMYFCASSVTGWYGYTFGSGTRLTVV.

V gene TRBV19 combines with J gene TRBJ1-5; D is unclear. The ends were cut back, 3 bases at V and 4 bases at J, with 13 bases in the middle. This CDR3 comprises 15 residues. The germline CDR1 and CDR2 sequences are LNHDA and SQIVND (reference sequence). Here the CDR3 reads CASSIFAGGNQPQHF. The CDR3, as DNA: TGTGCCAGTAGTATTTTTGCTGGCGGTAATCAGCCCCAGCATTTT.

The V and J genes are TRBV24-1 and TRBJ1-2, with 12 positions matching TRBD1. The germline V gene has CDR1 KGHDR and CDR2 SFDVKD. The CDR3 sequence is 16 residues long. With 4 bases clipped from V and 5 bases from J, the junction kept 7 bases outside the gene matches. As DNA, the CDR3 is TGTGCCACCAGTGACCCCGGGACAGGGGGCATTTATGGCTACACCTTC. Translation gives CATSDPGTGGIYGYTF.

This clone showed up just a few times. The rearrangement links TRBV7-8 to TRBJ2-7; the match to TRBD1 covers 10 bases. The CDR3 is 12 residues long. V trimming: 5 bases; J trimming: 7 bases; junction bases outside the gene matches: 2. Germline loops: CDR1 SGHVS, CDR2 FQNEAQ. CDR3 region: CASSPGQGEQYF. In nucleotides, the CDR3 is TGTGCCAGCAGCCCGGGACAGGGGGAGCAGTACTTC.

This chain joins TRBV5-1 and TRBJ2-3; 10 bases line up with TRBD2. In germline, CDR1 is SGHRS, CDR2 YFSETQ. Unmatched junction bases numbered 7, after V lost 2 bases and J lost 1 base. The CDR3 covers 17 residues. In nucleotides, the CDR3 is TGCGCCAGCAGCTTTCTAGCGGGAGCATTGGGCACAGATACGCAGTATTTT. It specifies CASSFLAGALGTDTQYF.

The genes are TRBV7-2 and TRBJ1-2; TRBD1 matches 12 bases. Germline-derived CDR1 and CDR2 are SGHTA and FQGNSA. Trimming at V came to 1 base and at J to 8 bases, leaving 8 bases not matched to a gene. The CDR3 runs 16 residues. CDR3 sequence reads: CASSLVGQGATRGYTF. CDR3 sequence (DNA): TGTGCCAGCAGCTTAGTGGGACAGGGGGCCACTAGAGGCTACACCTTC.

This clone was counted once. This chain connects TRBV7-2 to TRBJ1-1; 8 bases match TRBD1. V dropped 5 bases and J dropped 5; count of bases not matched to a gene: 10. From germline, CDR1 is SGHTA and CDR2 FQGNSA. The CDR3 consists of 15 residues. The CDR3 here is CASSISGGAGTEAFF. For the CDR3, the DNA is TGTGCCAGCAGCATCTCAGGGGGCGCAGGGACTGAAGCTTTCTTT.

The genes are TRBV7-9 and TRBJ2-7; possible D gene TRBD1, 5 bases. Germline V lookup: CDR1 SEHNR, CDR2 FQNEAQ (reference sequence). This CDR3 has 13 residues. Trimming removed 7 bases at V and 5 bases at J, with 15 bases between. CDR3 region: CASNQGFFDEQYF. CDR3 in DNA: TGTGCCAGCAACCAGGGTTTCTTCGACGAGCAGTACTTC.

This chain connects TRBV5-5 to TRBJ1-6; 8 nucleotides align to TRBD1. V lost 3 bases to trimming and J lost 6 bases; unmatched junction nucleotides: 5. Germline loops: CDR1 SGHKS, CDR2 YYEKEE (reference sequence). The CDR3 is 15 residues long. Written as DNA, the CDR3 is TGTGCCAGCAGCTCAGGGGGCCGGAGTAATTCACCCCTCCACTTT. It encodes CASSSGGRSNSPLHF.

V and J are TRBV7-6 and TRBJ1-4; D is perhaps TRBD1 (6 bases). This CDR3 region has 15 residues. Germline CDR1 is SGHVS and CDR2 is FNYEAQ. V was trimmed by 5 bases and J by 8 bases, leaving 18 bases between them. DNA for the CDR3: TGTGCCAGCAGCGTACAGGGATCTAGCGGAGAAAAACTGTTTTTT. It specifies CASSVQGSSGEKLFF.

The chain uses TRBV20-1 and TRBJ1-2; D is undetermined. The CDR3 is 10 residues long. Germline loops: CDR1 DFQATT, CDR2 SNEGSKA (reference sequence). Deletions cut 2 bases from V and 8 bases from J, with 6 bases between. The DNA for the CDR3 is TGCAGTGCTAGACGCGGGGGCTACACCTTC. It is translated as CSARRGGYTF.

This chain joins TRBV14 and TRBJ2-7; D unclear. CDR1 SGHDN and CDR2 FVKESK come from the germline V gene. V dropped 4 bases and J dropped 3 bases, with 7 bases sitting between them. This CDR3 spans 12 amino acids. CDR3 protein: CASSRSGYEQYF. The CDR3 nucleotides read TGTGCCAGCAGCCGCTCGGGCTACGAGCAGTACTTC.